The clone carrying this T cell receptor beta chain was detected only once. Its antigen is still unknown. The CDR3 is 13 residues long. With 2 bases removed from V and 9 bases from J, the gap between germline ends came to 11 bases. CDR1 and CDR2 from the germline V gene are MNHNS and SASEGT. Assay: immunoSEQ multiplex PCR; the TCRdb copy retains only in-frame clones and omits some. The sample carries about 51,000 clones, about 77% recorded once. Time point denoted: week 5, during vaccination. Every vaccine dose comprised 300 ug of mutant IDH1 20-mer peptide plus topical imiquimod. Newly diagnosed WHO grade 3 or 4 IDH1-mutant, ATRX-lost astrocytomas were identified in the donors. The data belong to a study of a mutant IDH1 vaccine in newly diagnosed glioma. Study-wide background: The patients received vaccinations eight times, in weeks 1, 3, 5, 7, 11, 15, 19 and 23.

Study-wide results and caveats: With respect to changes in top peripheral T cell clonotypes, pseudoprogression seemed unrelated.

The source material was PBMCs, sampled from a glioma patient whose treatment included an IDH1 peptide vaccine. The TCR sequence derives from a man aged 45-65 years with glioma. The V gene is TRBV6-1, the J gene TRBJ1-5; D is perhaps TRBD1 (6 bases). The CDR3 coding sequence is TGTGCCAGCAGTGAACAGGGGCTCGGGCCCCAGCATTTT. Its protein product is CASSEQGLGPQHF.